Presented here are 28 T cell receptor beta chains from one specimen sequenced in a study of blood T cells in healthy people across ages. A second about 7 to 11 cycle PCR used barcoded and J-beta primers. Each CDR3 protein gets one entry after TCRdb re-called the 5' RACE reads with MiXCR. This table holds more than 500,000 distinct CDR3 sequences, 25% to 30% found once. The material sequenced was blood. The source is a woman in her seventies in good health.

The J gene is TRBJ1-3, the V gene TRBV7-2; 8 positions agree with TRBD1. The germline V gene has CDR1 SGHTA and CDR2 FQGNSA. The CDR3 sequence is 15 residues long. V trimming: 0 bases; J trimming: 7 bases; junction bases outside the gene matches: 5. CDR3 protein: CASSLAGQGSNTIYF. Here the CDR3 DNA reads TGTGCCAGCAGCTTAGCCGGACAGGGTAGCAACACCATATATTTT.

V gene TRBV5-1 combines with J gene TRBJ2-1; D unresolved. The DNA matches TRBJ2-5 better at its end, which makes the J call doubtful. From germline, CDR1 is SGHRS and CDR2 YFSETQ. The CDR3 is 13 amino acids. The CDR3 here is CASSFIASETQYF. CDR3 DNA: TGCGCCAGCAGCTTTATCGCATCGGAGACCCAGTACTTC.

CDR3 sequence (DNA): TGTGCCAGCAATGGAGGGACAAACACTGAAGCTTTCTTT. Its translation: CASNGGTNTEAFF. This sequence joins TRBV2 and TRBJ1-1; perhaps TRBD1 as D (6 bases). V was pared by 7 bases and J by 2 bases, with 11 bases between. CDR1 and CDR2 (germline): SNHLY, FYNNEI. The CDR3 contains 13 residues.

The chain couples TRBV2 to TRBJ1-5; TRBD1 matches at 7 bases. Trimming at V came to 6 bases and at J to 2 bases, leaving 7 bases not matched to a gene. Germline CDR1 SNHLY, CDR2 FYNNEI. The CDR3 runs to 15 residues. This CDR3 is CASRKNRGGNQPQHF. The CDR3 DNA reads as TGTGCCAGCAGGAAAAACAGGGGTGGCAATCAGCCCCAGCATTTT.

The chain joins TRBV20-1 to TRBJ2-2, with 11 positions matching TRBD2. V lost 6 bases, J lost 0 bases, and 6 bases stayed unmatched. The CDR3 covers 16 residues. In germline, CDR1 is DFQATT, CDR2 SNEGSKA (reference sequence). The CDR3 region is CSAPTSGAANTGELFF. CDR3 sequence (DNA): TGCAGTGCACCGACTAGCGGGGCTGCGAACACCGGGGAGCTGTTTTTT.

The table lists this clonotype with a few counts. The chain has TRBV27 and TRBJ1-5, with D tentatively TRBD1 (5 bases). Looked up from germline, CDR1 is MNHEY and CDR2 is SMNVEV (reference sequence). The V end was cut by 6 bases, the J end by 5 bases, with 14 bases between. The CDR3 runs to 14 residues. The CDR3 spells CASSSDSSYQPQHF. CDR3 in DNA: TGTGCCAGCAGCTCAGACAGTTCCTATCAGCCCCAGCATTTT.

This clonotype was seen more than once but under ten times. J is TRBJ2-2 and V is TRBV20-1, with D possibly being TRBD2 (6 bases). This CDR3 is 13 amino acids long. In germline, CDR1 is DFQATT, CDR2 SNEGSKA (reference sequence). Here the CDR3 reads CNASSERDGELFF. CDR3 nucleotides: TGCAATGCCTCTAGCGAGAGGGACGGGGAGCTGTTTTTT.

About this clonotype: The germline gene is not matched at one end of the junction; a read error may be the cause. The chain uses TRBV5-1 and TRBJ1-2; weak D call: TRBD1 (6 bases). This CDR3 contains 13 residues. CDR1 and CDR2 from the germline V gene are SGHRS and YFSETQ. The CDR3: CASSYGQNYGYAF. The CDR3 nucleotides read TGCGCCAGCAGCTACGGACAGAACTATGGCTACGCCTTC.

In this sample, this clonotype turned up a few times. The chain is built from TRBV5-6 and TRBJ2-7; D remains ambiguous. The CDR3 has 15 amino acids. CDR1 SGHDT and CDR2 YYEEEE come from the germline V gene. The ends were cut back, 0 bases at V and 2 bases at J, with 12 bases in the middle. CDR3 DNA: TGTGCCAGCAGCTTGGGTGGCAGTCAGGCCTACGAGCAGTACTTC. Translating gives CASSLGGSQAYEQYF.

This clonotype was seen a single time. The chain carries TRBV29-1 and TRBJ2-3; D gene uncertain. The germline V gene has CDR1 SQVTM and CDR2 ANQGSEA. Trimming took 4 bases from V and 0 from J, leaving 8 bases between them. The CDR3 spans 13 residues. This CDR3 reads CSVAGPSTDTQYF. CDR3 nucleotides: TGCAGCGTTGCTGGCCCTAGCACAGATACGCAGTATTTT.

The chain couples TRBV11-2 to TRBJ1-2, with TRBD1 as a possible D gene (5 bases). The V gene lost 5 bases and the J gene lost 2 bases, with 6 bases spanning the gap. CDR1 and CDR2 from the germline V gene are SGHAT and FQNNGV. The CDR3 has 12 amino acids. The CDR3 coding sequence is TGTGCCAGCAGCAACAGGAACTATGGCTACACCTTC. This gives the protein CASSNRNYGYTF.

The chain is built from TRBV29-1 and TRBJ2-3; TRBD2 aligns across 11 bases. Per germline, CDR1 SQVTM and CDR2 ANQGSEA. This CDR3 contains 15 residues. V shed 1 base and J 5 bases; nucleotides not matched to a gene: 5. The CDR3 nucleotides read TGCAGCGTTGAAGCCCCCGGGACTAGCGGAGATACGCAGTATTTT. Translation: CSVEAPGTSGDTQYF.

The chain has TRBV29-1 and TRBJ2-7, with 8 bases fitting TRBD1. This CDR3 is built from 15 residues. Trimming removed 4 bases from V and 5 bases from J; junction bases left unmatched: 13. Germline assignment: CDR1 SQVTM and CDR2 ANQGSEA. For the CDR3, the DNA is TGCAGCGTTGGGGGACAAGGACAGGGTTTAGACGAGCAGTACTTC. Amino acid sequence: CSVGGQGQGLDEQYF.

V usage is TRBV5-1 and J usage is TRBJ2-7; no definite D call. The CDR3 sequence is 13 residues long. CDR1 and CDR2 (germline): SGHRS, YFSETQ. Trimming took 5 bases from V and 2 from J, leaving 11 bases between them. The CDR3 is CASSSDSAYEQYF. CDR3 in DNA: TGCGCCAGCAGTTCAGATTCGGCCTACGAGCAGTACTTC.

DNA for the CDR3: TGCAGTGCTTCCTCAGGGCTCTCTGGGGCCAACGTCCTGACTTTC. Protein: CSASSGLSGANVLTF. This chain joins TRBV20-1 and TRBJ2-6, with a possible D match to TRBD1 (5 bases). The length of the CDR3 is 15 residues. V lost 5 bases and J lost 0, with 11 bases in between. Per the germline V gene, CDR1 is DFQATT and CDR2 is SNEGSKA (reference sequence).

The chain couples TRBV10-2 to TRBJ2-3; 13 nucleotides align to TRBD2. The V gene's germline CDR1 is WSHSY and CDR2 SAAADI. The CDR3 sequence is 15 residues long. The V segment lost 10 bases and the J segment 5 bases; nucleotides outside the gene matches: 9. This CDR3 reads CATRTSGGAKDTQYF. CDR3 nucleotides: TGCGCCACCAGAACTAGCGGGGGGGCGAAAGATACGCAGTATTTT.

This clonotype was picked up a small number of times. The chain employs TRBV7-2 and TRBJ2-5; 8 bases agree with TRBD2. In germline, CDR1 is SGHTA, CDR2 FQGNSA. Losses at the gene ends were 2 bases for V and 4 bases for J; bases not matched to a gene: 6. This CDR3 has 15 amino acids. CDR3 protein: CASSLRAAGGETQYF. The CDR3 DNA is TGTGCCAGCAGCTTAAGGGCGGCGGGGGGAGAGACCCAGTACTTC.

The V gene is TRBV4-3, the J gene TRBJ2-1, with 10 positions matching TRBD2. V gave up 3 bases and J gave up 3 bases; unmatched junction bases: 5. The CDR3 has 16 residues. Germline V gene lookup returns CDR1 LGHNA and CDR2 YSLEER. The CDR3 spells CASSQGLAYDYNEQFF. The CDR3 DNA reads TGCGCCAGCAGCCAGGGACTAGCGTACGACTACAATGAGCAGTTCTTC.

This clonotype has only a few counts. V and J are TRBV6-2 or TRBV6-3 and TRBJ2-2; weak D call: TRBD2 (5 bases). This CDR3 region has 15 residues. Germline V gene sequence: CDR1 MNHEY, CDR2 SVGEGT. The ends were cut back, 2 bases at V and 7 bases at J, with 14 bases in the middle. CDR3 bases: TGTGCCAGCAGTTACATTCGTGGAGAGGGCGGGGAGCTGTTTTTT. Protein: CASSYIRGEGGELFF.

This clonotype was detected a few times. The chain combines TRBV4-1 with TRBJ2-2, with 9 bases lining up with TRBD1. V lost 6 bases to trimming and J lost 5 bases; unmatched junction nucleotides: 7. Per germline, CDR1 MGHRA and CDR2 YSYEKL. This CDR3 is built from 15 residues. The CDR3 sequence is CASRRDRESTGELFF. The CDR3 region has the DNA TGCGCCAGCAGACGGGACAGGGAGAGTACCGGGGAGCTGTTTTTT.

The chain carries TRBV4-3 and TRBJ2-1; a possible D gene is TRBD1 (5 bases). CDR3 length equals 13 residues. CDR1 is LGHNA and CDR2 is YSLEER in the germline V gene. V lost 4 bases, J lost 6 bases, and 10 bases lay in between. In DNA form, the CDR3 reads TGCGCCAGCAGCCGAACAGACAGCAATGAGCAGTTCTTC. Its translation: CASSRTDSNEQFF.

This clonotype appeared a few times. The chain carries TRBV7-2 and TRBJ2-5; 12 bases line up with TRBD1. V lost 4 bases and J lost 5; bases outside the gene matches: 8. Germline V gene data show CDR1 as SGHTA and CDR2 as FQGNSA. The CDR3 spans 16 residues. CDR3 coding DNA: TGTGCCAGCAGCTCCACAGGGACAGGGGGCGGGGAGACCCAGTACTTC. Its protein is CASSSTGTGGGETQYF.

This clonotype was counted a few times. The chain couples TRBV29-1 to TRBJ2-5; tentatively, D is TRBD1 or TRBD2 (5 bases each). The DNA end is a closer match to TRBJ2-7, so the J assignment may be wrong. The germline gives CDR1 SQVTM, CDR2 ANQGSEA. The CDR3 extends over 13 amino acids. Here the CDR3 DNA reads TGCAGCGTTGTATTAAGGGGAGCCTACGAGCAGTACTTC. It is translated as CSVVLRGAYEQYF.

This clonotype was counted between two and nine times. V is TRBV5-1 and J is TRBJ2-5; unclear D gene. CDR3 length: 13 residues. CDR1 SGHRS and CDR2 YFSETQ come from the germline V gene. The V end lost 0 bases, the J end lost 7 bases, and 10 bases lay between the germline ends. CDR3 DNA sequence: TGCGCCAGCAGCTTGGCGGTAGTCGGGACCCAGTACTTC. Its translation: CASSLAVVGTQYF.

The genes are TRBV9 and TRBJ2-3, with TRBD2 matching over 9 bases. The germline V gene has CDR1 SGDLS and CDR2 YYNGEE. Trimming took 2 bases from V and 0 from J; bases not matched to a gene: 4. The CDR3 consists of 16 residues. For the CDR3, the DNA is TGTGCCAGCAGCGTTAGCGGGGGAACTAGCACAGATACGCAGTATTTT. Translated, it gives CASSVSGGTSTDTQYF.

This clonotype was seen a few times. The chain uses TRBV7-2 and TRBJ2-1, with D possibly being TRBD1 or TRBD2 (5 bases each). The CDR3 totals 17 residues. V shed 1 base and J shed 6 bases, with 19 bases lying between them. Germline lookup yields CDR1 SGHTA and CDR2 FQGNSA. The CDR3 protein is CASSLVIVGSRGNEQFF. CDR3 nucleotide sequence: TGTGCCAGCAGCTTAGTAATTGTGGGGTCGAGGGGCAATGAGCAGTTCTTC.

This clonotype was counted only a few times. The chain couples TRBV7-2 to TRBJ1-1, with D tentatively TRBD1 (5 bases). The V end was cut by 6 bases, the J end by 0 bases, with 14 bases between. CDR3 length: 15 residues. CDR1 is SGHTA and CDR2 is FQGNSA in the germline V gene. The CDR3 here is CASSTEGALNTEAFF. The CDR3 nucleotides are TGTGCCAGCAGTACAGAAGGGGCGTTGAACACTGAAGCTTTCTTT.

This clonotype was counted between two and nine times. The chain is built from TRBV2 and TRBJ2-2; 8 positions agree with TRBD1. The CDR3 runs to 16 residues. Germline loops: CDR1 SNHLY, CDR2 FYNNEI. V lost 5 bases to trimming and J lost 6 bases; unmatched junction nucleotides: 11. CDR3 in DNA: TGTGCCAGCAGTTATAGGACAGGGATGAATTCCGGGGAGCTGTTTTTT. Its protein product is CASSYRTGMNSGELFF.